Listed here are 11 T cell receptor beta chains from one sample, sequenced in a study of beta chain features in type 1 diabetes. Expressed TCRB transcripts got sequenced, as all isolated RNA was reverse transcribed. The repertoire was sequenced with immunoSEQ multiplex PCR; TCRdb's copy has only in-frame clones and lacks some. Seen here are around 250,000 clones, roughly 15% observed once, and the top ten hold more than 0.02%. Sequencing used naive CD4+ T cells from blood. The source is a woman in her forties in good health.

J is TRBJ2-5 and V is TRBV19, with 8 bases lining up with TRBD1. The CDR3 sequence is 15 residues long. Trimming at V came to 4 bases and at J to 5 bases, leaving 9 bases not matched to a gene. Looked up from germline, CDR1 is LNHDA and CDR2 is SQIVND (reference sequence). The CDR3 DNA reads as TGTGCCAGTAGTACCCGGACAGGGTTCGGGGAGACCCAGTACTTC. This translates into CASSTRTGFGETQYF. The full variable domain, with the rest looked up from reference TRBV19 and TRBJ2-5, is DGGITQSPKYLFRKEGQNVTLSCEQNLNHDAMYWYRQDPGQGLRLIYYSQIVNDFQKGDIAEGYSVSREKKESFPLTVTSAQKNPTAFYLCASSTRTGFGETQYFGPGTRLLVL.

The CDR3 sequence is CASSPTEAGQVYGYTF. DNA for the CDR3: TGTGCCAGCAGCCCCACGGAGGCGGGACAGGTTTACGGCTACACCTTC. The rearrangement links TRBV7-8 to TRBJ1-2; 8 positions match TRBD1. Trimming took 5 bases from V and 8 from J; bases not matched to a gene: 16. From germline, CDR1 is SGHVS and CDR2 FQNEAQ. The CDR3 has 16 amino acids.

V gene TRBV7-2 combines with J gene TRBJ2-1, with D unclear. Between the trimmed V and J ends, which lost 4 bases and 3 bases, there was a span of 7 bases. Germline assignment: CDR1 SGHTA and CDR2 FQGNSA. The CDR3 contains 13 residues. The CDR3 is CASSSRRYNEQFF. The CDR3 coding sequence is TGTGCCAGCAGCTCCCGTCGCTACAATGAGCAGTTCTTC.

The chain combines TRBV7-8 with TRBJ2-2, with 7 bases that match TRBD1. Losses at the gene ends were 5 bases for V and 5 bases for J; bases not matched to a gene: 8. Germline V gene sequence: CDR1 SGHVS, CDR2 FQNEAQ. The CDR3 has 15 amino acids. The DNA of the CDR3 is TGTGCCAGCAGCCTTCGACAGGGAAAGACCGGGGAGCTGTTTTTT. This encodes CASSLRQGKTGELFF.

CDR3 region: CASYRVNSPLHF. The DNA for the CDR3 is TGTGCCAGCTACAGGGTAAATTCACCCCTCCACTTT. The chain combines TRBV5-4 with TRBJ1-6; D may be TRBD1 (6 bases). The CDR3 is 12 amino acids. Deletions cut 7 bases from V and 7 bases from J, with 9 bases between. Germline V gene sequence: CDR1 SGHNT, CDR2 YYREEE (reference sequence).

This clone appeared a few times. V usage is TRBV27 and J usage is TRBJ1-2; TRBD1 aligns across 9 bases. This CDR3 comprises 15 residues. From germline, CDR1 is MNHEY and CDR2 SMNVEV (reference sequence). The J segment lost 6 bases and the V segment lost 5 bases, leaving 10 bases of the junction unmatched. CDR3 amino acids: CASSPRGTGWNGYTF. In nucleotides, the CDR3 is TGTGCCAGCAGTCCACGTGGGACAGGGTGGAATGGCTACACCTTC.

There are a few counts of this clone. The chain couples TRBV19 to TRBJ2-1; 8 bases are a match to TRBD1. Per germline, CDR1 LNHDA and CDR2 SQIVND (reference sequence). J lost 3 bases, V lost 8 bases, and 18 bases had no gene match. This CDR3 spans 18 amino acids. The CDR3 loop reads CASGLRDRRLGFYNEQFF. The CDR3 bases are TGTGCCAGTGGACTCCGGGACAGGCGGTTAGGTTTCTACAATGAGCAGTTCTTC.

There are a few counts of this clone. The gene calls are TRBV6-1 and TRBJ2-7; 9 nucleotides agree with TRBD1. From germline, CDR1 is MNHNS and CDR2 SASEGT. There are 15 residues in the CDR3. The trim removed 8 bases at V and 0 bases at J, leaving 8 bases unmatched. CDR3 in amino acids: CASPPGTGSSYEQYF. In DNA form, the CDR3 reads TGTGCCAGCCCTCCAGGGACAGGGAGCTCCTACGAGCAGTACTTC.

The rearrangement uses TRBV28 and TRBJ2-3; 11 nucleotides line up with TRBD2. The CDR3 has 16 amino acids. Unmatched junction bases numbered 4, after V lost 4 bases and J lost 1 base. Germline V gene lookup returns CDR1 MDHEN and CDR2 SYDVKM. The CDR3 protein is CASSSIAGGGTDTQYF. CDR3 in DNA: TGTGCCAGCAGTTCCATAGCGGGGGGGGGCACAGATACGCAGTATTTT.

The table lists this clone with a few counts. This rearrangement joins TRBV29-1 to TRBJ2-5; the D is unclear. Trimming took off 2 bases at V and 0 bases at J, with 4 bases between the two ends. The CDR3 runs to 12 residues. CDR1 and CDR2 from the germline V gene are SQVTM and ANQGSEA. The CDR3 nucleotides read TGCAGCGTTGAAAACAACCAAGAGACCCAGTACTTC. Its translation: CSVENNQETQYF.

The chain recombines TRBV5-6 with TRBJ2-5, with D maybe TRBD1 (5 bases). The CDR3 loop spans 13 amino acids. Germline V CDR1 and CDR2: SGHDT, YYEEEE. V lost 2 bases to trimming and J lost 2 bases, with 7 bases between them. CDR3 in amino acids: CASSLGVQETQYF. CDR3 DNA sequence: TGTGCCAGCAGCTTAGGGGTTCAAGAGACCCAGTACTTC.